This T cell receptor (beta chain) emerged from a study of blood T cell repertoires in COVID-19. Study-wide context: Sample material is recorded as cDNA or gDNA derived from T cells, B-cell-depleted T cells, or PBMCs.

Authors' data handling: Reference gene primer amplification gave estimated nucleated cell counts. TCRdb keeps only in-frame clones here, not all; method: immunoSEQ multiplex PCR. The DNA was the basis for D and trimming; V, J and clone size are from that table. The sample has tens of thousands of clones, approximately 80% seen once; the top ten hold approximately 6%. Unmatched junction bases numbered 6, after V lost 0 bases and J lost 5 bases. The CDR3 loop spans 15 amino acids. Germline V gene lookup returns CDR1 LGHNA and CDR2 YSLEER. The chain links TRBV4-3 to TRBJ2-5; 7 nucleotides line up with TRBD2. The sequenced sample consisted of peripheral blood. This TCR came from a man between 65 and 80 years old with COVID-19, enrolled during active disease. The CDR3 sequence is CASSQDLGGGETQYF. CDR3 nucleotide sequence: TGCGCCAGCAGCCAAGATCTGGGCGGGGGTGAGACCCAGTACTTC.